The subject of this entry is one T cell receptor beta chain. The specificity of this receptor is unknown. No base quality values were provided; no much bigger clone lies one nucleotide off. As encoded in the germline V gene, CDR1 is SNHLY while CDR2 is FYNNEI. V is shortened by 2 bases, J by 4 bases, and the region joining them spans 15 bases. The CDR3, cysteine through phenylalanine, is 17 amino acids long. Only the CDR3 part of the read is kept: 51 bases, read in frame from the first base. This specimen comes from a study of TIL therapy for anti-PD-1-resistant metastatic lung cancer (dated by TCRdb to 2020 to 2022). Notes on the research overall: A median age of approximately 50 years (range about 35-85) and a median tumor PD-L1 proportion score of 4.5% to 6.5% were recorded among enrolled patients. The cohort was predominantly lung adenocarcinoma, with a few EGFR-mutant and two ALK-rearranged tumors, and half of patients were current or former smokers. T cell receptor beta sequencing of tumor and peripheral blood served to follow clonotypes across the tumor, the expanded TIL product, and serial blood samples. A median non-synonymous tumor mutation burden of approximately 1.4 mutations per megabase was determined across the cohort by whole-exome sequencing. What the research found in general, with its limitations: Higher clonality and lower diversity were observed in expanded TIL cultures than in baseline intratumoral T cells (median clonality roughly 6% vs 31%, p < 0.0001). The study protocol defined all tumor marker inferences as exploratory. Clonal turnover during TIL culture was high, and many clones enriched in the product were not detected in the baseline tumor, suggesting clonal contraction rather than faithful expansion. Generalizability was limited because the cohort was highly selected, with more treatment-naive, never-smoker and oncogene-addicted patients included than is typical.

Interpreted using the paper, the time point label stands for: pre-treatment sample, taken before nivolumab and TIL therapy. Excised metastases, mostly pleural nodules or supraclavicular lymph nodes, were used as baseline tumor samples and were taken from the same resection from which TIL were grown. Tumors were harvested before any PD-1/PD-L1 blockade; patients then received nivolumab, and those progressing received lymphodepletion, expanded TIL infusion and IL-2. Adults with stage 4 NSCLC were enrolled in a dual-center phase I trial from October 2017 to early 2020. Samples were obtained from a single-arm, open-label phase I trial in which tumor-infiltrating lymphocyte therapy with nivolumab was evaluated in advanced non-small cell lung cancer. Parts of each resected tumor were snap-frozen in liquid nitrogen and kept at -80 degrees C. Tumor regions of interest were chosen on H&E sections by laser-capture macrodissection, pulverized into around 15 mg aliquots, and extracted with Qiagen Allprep kits.

Using bias-controlled multiplex PCR with the immunoSEQ v3 hsTCRB kit, the TCR beta CDR3 regions were amplified from genomic DNA. TCR libraries were sequenced on an Illumina NextSeq 500 to some 2.2 million read pairs for survey level or about 5-6.5 million for deep level. As for the authors' bioinformatics: Clonality was reported by immunoSEQ Analyzer software, which also assigned V, D and J genes and filtered out non-productive sequences. Repertoires of infused TIL and blood were compared using productive Simpson clonality and the Morisita overlap index of productive TRB rearrangements. The source is immuneACCESS, and TCRdb retained only in-frame sequences with V and J called. Part of the clones is not carried over; for the studies checked, unresolved V genes explain less than half of this, and the remainder is unexplained. The DNA gave D and trimming, while V, J and clone size come from that table. The sample contains over 20,000 clones, roughly two thirds of them found a single time. The top ten constitute over 7% of the sample.

The material was tumor tissue, obtained at baseline. Recombination joined TRBV2 with TRBJ2-6; no D gene is confidently identified. The receptor was derived from a person between 25 and 80 years old with non-small cell lung cancer. This receptor carries the CDR3 CASSERGVGAGANVLTF. The sequenced DNA: TGTGCCAGCAGTGAAAGAGGCGTGGGCGCCGGGGCCAACGTCCTGACTTTC.